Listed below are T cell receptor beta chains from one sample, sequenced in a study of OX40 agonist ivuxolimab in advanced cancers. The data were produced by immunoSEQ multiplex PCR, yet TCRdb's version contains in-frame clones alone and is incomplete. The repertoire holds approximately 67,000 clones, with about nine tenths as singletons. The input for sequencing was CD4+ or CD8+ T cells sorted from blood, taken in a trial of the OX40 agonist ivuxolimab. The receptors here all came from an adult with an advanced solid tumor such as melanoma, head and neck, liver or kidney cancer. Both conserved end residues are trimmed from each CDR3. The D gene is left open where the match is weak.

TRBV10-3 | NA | ATRSSYNEQF
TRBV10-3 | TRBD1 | AIKGSDRGNQPQH
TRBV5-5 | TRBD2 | ASSLRFAGGEYNEQF
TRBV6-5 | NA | ASSYSARADTYEQY
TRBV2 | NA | ASSGEGKGNIQY
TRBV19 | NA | ASTYRSDTDTQY
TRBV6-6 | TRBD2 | ASRDSVRGETQY
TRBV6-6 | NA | ASSYSDQPQH
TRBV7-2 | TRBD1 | ASSSWTGNEQF
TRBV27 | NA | ASSGSSGLNQPQH
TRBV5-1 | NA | ASSRGTVNTEAF
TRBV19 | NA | ASSIRRADTEAF
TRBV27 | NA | ASGGRTYNEQF
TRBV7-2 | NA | ASSRTLSTDTQY
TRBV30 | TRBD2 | AWRPGGADTQY
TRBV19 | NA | ASSITGSTGELF
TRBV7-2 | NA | ASSLQAYGYT
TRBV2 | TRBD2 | ASNGLAPNIQY
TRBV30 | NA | AWSLPGGGYT
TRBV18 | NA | ASSPPSENTQY
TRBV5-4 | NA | ASSLSGGGDTQY
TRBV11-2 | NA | ASSLGGQINEQF
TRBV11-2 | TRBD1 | ASSLDPTGGETQY
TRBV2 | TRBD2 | ASSVSRGLAGVSSYEQF
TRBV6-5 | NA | ASSTLQETYEQY
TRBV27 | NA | ASSDSLVNTQY
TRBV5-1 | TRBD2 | ASSSSGSQETQY
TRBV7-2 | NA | ASSARTDLYGYT
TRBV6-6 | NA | ASSPTGGAEAF
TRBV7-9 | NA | ASNKGRVAGELF
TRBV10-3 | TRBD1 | AIRGQTSTDTQY
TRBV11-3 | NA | ASSLGHGSYNEQF